This TCR beta chain was obtained from a study of vaccination effects on CD4 cells after COVID-19. TCRdb's copy holds only in-frame clones and misses some; the assay was immunoSEQ multiplex PCR. The sample includes approximately 29,000 clones, more than 60% of them seen just once. From germline, CDR1 is SQVTM and CDR2 ANQGSEA. The CDR3 sequence is 12 residues long. Note on this clone: The antigen is not known.

Before any sequencing was done, the ViraFEST assay used viral peptide pools to expand antigen-specific CD4+ T cells. CD4+ T cells were isolated after less than 13 days of culture. Two-dose vaccination with either BNT162b2 or mRNA-1273 was given to the participants. Having tested negative for nucleocapsid antibodies, the vaccine recipients showed no prior SARS-CoV-2 infection. This receptor was taken from a human donor who received a COVID-19 vaccine. The material sequenced was CD4+ T cells from PBMCs cultured with HCoV-NL63 spike peptides, taken after COVID-19 vaccination. The chain has TRBV29-1 and TRBJ1-2; D uncertain. CDR3: CTIQSFGYGYTF. CDR3 nucleotide sequence: TGCACCATTCAGTCCTTTGGGTATGGCTACACCTTC.